These 4 T cell receptor beta chains were sequenced from one sample in a study of read filtering for tumor transcriptome and immune sequencing. Molecular barcoded adaptors covering alpha/delta and beta/gamma chains were used on roughly 400 ng RNA. TCRdb redid the calling of the reads with MiXCR, one entry per CDR3 protein. Here the sample spans some 46,000 distinct CDR3 sequences, around 19% being singletons. Sequences were obtained from a population of CD138-negative cells sorted from bone marrow. Receptors were obtained from a donor at least 40 years old with multiple myeloma.

Comments on this clonotype: A much larger clone sits a single nucleotide away, making a read error possible. V is TRBV7-3 and J is TRBJ2-3; 8 bases line up with TRBD2. Germline V gives CDR1 SGHTA, CDR2 FQGTGA. CDR3 length: 14 residues. The J segment lost 8 bases and the V segment lost 5 bases, leaving 9 bases of the junction unmatched. DNA of the CDR3: TGTGCCAGCAGCCCCGCAGGGGCGGGAGGTACGCAGTATTTT. Protein sequence: CASSPAGAGGTQYF.

At least ten counts were recorded for this clonotype. The junction departs from germline at one end; a sequencing error may be responsible. The chain joins TRBV29-1 to TRBJ2-1; D is undetermined. Looked up from germline, CDR1 is SQVTM and CDR2 is ANQGSEA. The CDR3 loop spans 12 amino acids. The CDR3 reads CSVESAGIKQFF. The DNA of the CDR3 is TGCAGCGTCGAGTCTGCCGGTATTAAGCAGTTTTTC.

This clonotype was found a few times. This chain links TRBV7-9 with TRBJ1-6, with D hard to call. The J call is in doubt because the DNA end fits TRBJ1-1 better. The V gene's germline CDR1 is SEHNR and CDR2 FQNEAQ (reference sequence). The CDR3 covers 17 residues. DNA for the CDR3: TGTGCCAGCAGCCCAGGAGGAGGAGGAGGGTTAAACACTGAAGCTTTCTTT. It encodes CASSPGGGGGLNTEAFF.

The chain couples TRBV7-2 to TRBJ2-1; 7 bases are a match to TRBD1. Trimming cost V 4 bases and J 9 bases; bases outside gene matches: 9. The germline CDR1 and CDR2 sequences are SGHTA and FQGNSA. The CDR3 is made up of 14 amino acids. The DNA of the CDR3 is TGTGCCAGCAGCTACGATTTAGGGGGCGGTGAGCAGTTCTTC. Translating it yields CASSYDLGGGEQFF.